A selection of T cell receptor beta chains follows, all from one sample in a study of cytomegalovirus exposure and HLA in healthy donors. The table came from immunoSEQ multiplex PCR; TCRdb's copy has only in-frame clones and leaves some out. The sample's table shows about 96,000 clones. Sequenced material: PBMCs. These receptors all stem from a woman in her twenties or thirties in good health and CMV-seronegative. The conserved cysteine and the conserved F or W are not part of the CDR3 here. The D gene is left open where the match is weak.

j_call v_call d_call cdr3_aa
- TRBV9 TRBD2 ASSVASGIGEQY
TRBJ2-7 TRBV19 TRBD1 ASSLDRVNEQY
TRBJ1-2 TRBV5-5 - ASSLGGDYGYT
TRBJ1-2 TRBV29-1 - SVNLGSRYGYT
TRBJ2-5 TRBV5-5 TRBD1 ASSLGAGGVETQY
TRBJ2-6 TRBV7-3 TRBD2 ASSSLAGPGANVLT
TRBJ2-7 TRBV7-9 TRBD1 ASSPGGGTGMREQY
TRBJ2-5 TRBV6-5 - ASSVGLLRETQY
TRBJ2-7 TRBV5-4 - ASSSRGSETYGQY
TRBJ1-1 TRBV11-3 TRBD1 ASSPGQGDTEAF
TRBJ2-2 TRBV16 TRBD1 ASSPGTVNTGELF
TRBJ2-3 TRBV28 TRBD2 ASRAWGGLDTQY
TRBJ1-2 TRBV19 TRBD1 ASSPSGTAYYGYT
TRBJ1-5 TRBV16 - ASSQSALHSSH
TRBJ1-3 TRBV5-1 - ASSLTGPRLGNTIY
TRBJ2-1 TRBV5-8 - ASSLDRGLHGGEQF
TRBJ2-3 TRBV5-6 TRBD2 ASSLVPGLAGEGTDTQY
TRBJ1-1 TRBV7-3 - ASSPVGRPNTEAF
TRBJ1-1 TRBV27 TRBD1 ASSTIHRGTEAF
TRBJ1-1 TRBV28 TRBD1 ASSLPYRGRNTEAF
TRBJ1-2 TRBV2 TRBD1 ASRRDSSGDGYT
TRBJ1-1 TRBV5-4 - ASSLAHGALPGGTEAF
TRBJ2-1 TRBV5-1 TRBD2 ASSLALAGGYNEQF
TRBJ2-5 TRBV7-2 TRBD2 ASSLTSGGASSIETQY
TRBJ2-1 TRBV18 - ASSPSDNEQF
TRBJ2-7 TRBV5-1 - ASSLADRGEQY
TRBJ1-1 TRBV15 - ATSRLFSHSFDTEAF
TRBJ2-7 TRBV4-2 - ASSQGGDGEQY
- TRBV19 - ASSSGLSEQY
TRBJ2-7 TRBV11-2 - ASSLAGTYEQY
TRBJ2-1 TRBV7-6 TRBD2 ASSFRAGGSYNEQF
TRBJ2-1 TRBV6-6 TRBD2 ASSHRTSGNEQF
TRBJ1-5 TRBV27 - ASSSGSLAQH
TRBJ2-5 TRBV5-1 TRBD2 ASSFGLAGEETQY
TRBJ2-2 TRBV10-1 - ASSVWRDPTGELF
TRBJ1-1 TRBV6-6 - ASSYEVGTEAF
TRBJ2-1 TRBV6-6 - ASSYEGDLYNEQF
TRBJ2-3 TRBV11-3 TRBD2 ASSTGTSGRTDTQY
TRBJ2-5 TRBV6-5 TRBD2 ASSYSIGGGIEQY
TRBJ2-3 TRBV13 - ASSFTSSTDTQY
TRBJ1-1 TRBV6-6 - ASSFPPTNSQEAF
TRBJ2-5 TRBV19 - ASSETVQETQY
TRBJ2-2 TRBV11-2 TRBD2 ASSSLAGPSPAELF
TRBJ2-2 TRBV5-1 TRBD2 ASSLAGGSYTGELF
TRBJ1-5 TRBV30 - AWSIGVSNQPQH
TRBJ1-2 TRBV28 - ASSLGGGGGYGYT